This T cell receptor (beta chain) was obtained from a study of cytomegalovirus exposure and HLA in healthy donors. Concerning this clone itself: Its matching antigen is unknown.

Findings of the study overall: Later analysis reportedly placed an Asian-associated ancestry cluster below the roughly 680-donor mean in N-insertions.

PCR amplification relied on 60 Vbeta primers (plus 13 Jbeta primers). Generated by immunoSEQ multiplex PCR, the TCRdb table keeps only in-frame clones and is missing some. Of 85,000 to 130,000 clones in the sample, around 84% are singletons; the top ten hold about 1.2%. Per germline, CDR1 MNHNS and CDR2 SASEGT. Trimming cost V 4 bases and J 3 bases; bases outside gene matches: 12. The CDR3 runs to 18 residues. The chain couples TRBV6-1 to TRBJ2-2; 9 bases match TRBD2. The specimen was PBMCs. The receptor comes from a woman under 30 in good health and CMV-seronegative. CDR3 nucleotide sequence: TGTGCCAGCAGTGGACCGAAGCGGGGGGTGGGTGACACCGGGGAGCTGTTTTTT. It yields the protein CASSGPKRGVGDTGELFF.